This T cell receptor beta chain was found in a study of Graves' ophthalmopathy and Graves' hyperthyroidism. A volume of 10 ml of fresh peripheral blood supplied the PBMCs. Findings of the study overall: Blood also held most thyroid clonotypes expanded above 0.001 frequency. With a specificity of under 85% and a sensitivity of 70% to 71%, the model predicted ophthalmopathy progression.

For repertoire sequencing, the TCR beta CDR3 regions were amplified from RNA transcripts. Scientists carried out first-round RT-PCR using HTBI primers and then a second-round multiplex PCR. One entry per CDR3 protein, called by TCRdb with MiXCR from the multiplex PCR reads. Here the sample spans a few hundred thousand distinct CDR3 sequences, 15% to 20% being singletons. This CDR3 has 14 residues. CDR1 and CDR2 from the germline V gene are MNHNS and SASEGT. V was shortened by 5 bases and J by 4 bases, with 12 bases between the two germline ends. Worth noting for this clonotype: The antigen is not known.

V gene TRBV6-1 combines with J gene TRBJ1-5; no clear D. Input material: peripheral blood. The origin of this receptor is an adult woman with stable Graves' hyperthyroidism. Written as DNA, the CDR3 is TGTGCCAGCAGTCCCCCCCAGTCTAATCAGCCCCAGCATTTT. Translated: CASSPPQSNQPQHF.